The 27 T cell receptor beta chains below all came from one sample that was sequenced in a study of T cell changes during pregnancy in multiple sclerosis. The repertoire was sequenced with immunoSEQ multiplex PCR; TCRdb's copy has only in-frame clones and lacks some. Here the sample spans 40,000 to 45,000 clones, around 92% being singletons. Material: CD4+ T cells from peripheral blood mononuclear cells, obtained in the third trimester of pregnancy. The source of these receptors is a female donor with multiple sclerosis, enrolled in a pregnancy study.

The genes are TRBV5-1 and TRBJ2-7; 7 bases line up with TRBD2. The CDR3 consists of 16 residues. Trimming took 0 bases from V and 7 from J; bases not matched to a gene: 13. In germline, CDR1 is SGHRS, CDR2 YFSETQ. This chain's CDR3 is CASSLATAGALGEQYF. CDR3 in DNA: TGCGCCAGCAGCTTGGCCACCGCGGGAGCGTTGGGTGAGCAGTACTTC.

This chain uses TRBV5-6 with TRBJ1-3; maybe TRBD1 (6 bases). Germline CDR1 SGHDT, CDR2 YYEEEE. The CDR3 loop spans 14 amino acids. Trimming pared 2 bases from V and 4 bases from J, leaving 10 bases between. In DNA, the CDR3 is TGTGCCAGCAGCTTACAGGGAAAAGGAAACACCATATATTTT. Translating it yields CASSLQGKGNTIYF. The variable domain in full, with the rest retrieved from reference TRBV5-6 and TRBJ1-3, is DAGVTQSPTHLIKTRGQQVTLRCSPKSGHDTVSWYQQALGQGPQFIFQYYEEEERQRGNFPDRFSGHQFPNYSSELNVNALLLGDSALYLCASSLQGKGNTIYFGEGSWLTVV.

This clone was picked up a small number of times. The rearrangement links TRBV29-1 to TRBJ1-1, with no clear D. Trimming shortened V by 5 bases and J by 0 bases, and 10 bases separated the two germline ends. The germline V gene encodes CDR1 SQVTM and CDR2 ANQGSEA. This CDR3 region has 13 residues. CDR3 DNA sequence: TGCAGCGTTTTGACACGATTGAACACTGAAGCTTTCTTT. As protein: CSVLTRLNTEAFF.

V gene TRBV6-6 combines with J gene TRBJ2-7; tentative D call: TRBD2 (7 bases). Deletions cut 7 bases from V and 3 bases from J, with 19 bases between. Germline loops: CDR1 MNHNY, CDR2 SVGAGI (reference sequence). This CDR3 spans 15 amino acids. The CDR3 DNA reads as TGTGCCAGCACTAACAGGGCGGGAGTCGGCTACGAGCAGTACTTC. Protein: CASTNRAGVGYEQYF.

The rearrangement uses TRBV5-1 and TRBJ2-1; TRBD1 matches at 9 bases. The CDR3 is 17 residues long. V lost 7 bases and J lost 5; bases outside the gene matches: 16. Germline lookup yields CDR1 SGHRS and CDR2 YFSETQ. The CDR3 region has the DNA TGCGCCAGCCGTGCGTCTCTATCCGGGACAGGGAACAATGAGCAGTTCTTC. This encodes CASRASLSGTGNNEQFF.

This sequence joins TRBV5-1 and TRBJ2-7; the D gene is possibly TRBD2 (6 bases). Germline CDR1 and CDR2: SGHRS and YFSETQ. V gave up 3 bases and J gave up 4 bases, with 14 bases separating them. This CDR3 contains 14 residues. CDR3: CASSYRESSYEQYF. The CDR3 DNA reads as TGCGCCAGCAGCTACCGGGAGTCCTCTTACGAGCAGTACTTC.

The chain is built from TRBV25-1 and TRBJ2-2, with TRBD2 matching 10 bases. The ends lost 1 base at V and 7 bases at J; junction bases unmatched: 6. This CDR3 contains 16 residues. Germline CDR1 reads MGHDK; CDR2 reads SYGVNS. CDR3 sequence (DNA): TGTGCCAGCAGTGAATGGACTAGCGGAGGACACGGGGAGCTGTTTTTT. Protein product: CASSEWTSGGHGELFF.

The genes are TRBV9 and TRBJ2-1; TRBD2 matches 8 bases. V lost 6 bases and J lost 8; bases outside the gene matches: 13. This CDR3 is built from 15 residues. Per germline, CDR1 SGDLS and CDR2 YYNGEE. The CDR3 DNA is TGTGCCAGCACCCGGACTAGCCTGGAGGAGGATGAGCAGTTCTTC. It specifies CASTRTSLEEDEQFF.

The chain recombines TRBV19 with TRBJ2-1; 9 positions match TRBD1. J gave up 7 bases and V 6 bases, and 10 bases lay outside the gene matches. The CDR3 is 15 residues long. The germline V gene encodes CDR1 LNHDA and CDR2 SQIVND (reference sequence). The CDR3 DNA is TGTGCCAGTAGCACCGGGACAGGGAAGAGTAATGAGCAGTTCTTC. Its translation is CASSTGTGKSNEQFF.

This clone was recorded only once. The V gene is TRBV7-2, the J gene TRBJ2-7; possible D gene TRBD2, 6 bases. V lost 5 bases and J 6 bases, leaving 14 bases between the germline ends. The germline gives CDR1 SGHTA, CDR2 FQGNSA. There are 13 residues in the CDR3. DNA of the CDR3: TGTGCCAGCAGCCCTAAGGCGCGGGGCGAGCAGTACTTC. This translates into CASSPKARGEQYF.

The gene calls are TRBV7-2 and TRBJ2-2; 10 bases map to TRBD2. Germline CDR1 reads SGHTA; CDR2 reads FQGNSA. With 2 bases clipped from V and 0 bases from J, the junction kept 6 bases outside the gene matches. The CDR3 covers 18 residues. The chain's CDR3 is CASSLPSGRFSNTGELFF. The CDR3 bases are TGTGCCAGCAGCTTACCTAGCGGGAGATTCTCGAACACCGGGGAGCTGTTTTTT.

Here the CDR3 DNA reads TGTGCCAGCAGCAAAGCGCGTAGGGGGTGGGACGAGCAGTACTTC. Protein sequence: CASSKARRGWDEQYF. The chain is built from TRBV21-1 and TRBJ2-7; TRBD1 was called by the table and not checked on the DNA. TRBV21-1 is reported as a pseudogene. The CDR3 covers 15 residues.

The V and J genes are TRBV7-2 and TRBJ2-1; 7 bases line up with TRBD2. V lost 6 bases to trimming and J lost 5 bases; unmatched junction nucleotides: 13. Germline values: CDR1 SGHTA, CDR2 FQGNSA. The CDR3 loop spans 16 amino acids. The CDR3 region is CASSLTGTTKHNEQFF. CDR3 DNA: TGTGCCAGCAGTTTGACCGGGACTACGAAACACAATGAGCAGTTCTTC.

V gene TRBV2 combines with J gene TRBJ2-5; 10 positions agree with TRBD1. The germline CDR1 and CDR2 sequences are SNHLY and FYNNEI. The CDR3 covers 15 residues. The J segment lost 4 bases and the V segment lost 8 bases, leaving 10 bases of the junction unmatched. In DNA, the CDR3 is TGTGCCAGCCCAAAGGACAGGGGGAGGCGAGAGACCCAGTACTTC. Translated, it gives CASPKDRGRRETQYF.

This rearrangement joins TRBV14 to TRBJ2-3; TRBD1 aligns across 7 bases. CDR1 is SGHDN, CDR2 FVKESK, per germline. CDR3 length equals 15 residues. V was pared by 3 bases and J by 2 bases, with 5 bases of the junction left unmatched. The CDR3 spells CASSHPTGITDTQYF. For the CDR3, the DNA is TGTGCCAGCAGCCACCCGACAGGGATCACAGATACGCAGTATTTT.

As to this clone: At the DNA level, this CDR3 is encoded by other sequences in the same sample as well. The CDR3, as DNA: TGTGCCAGTAGTAGTCTAGTTCCTGGAAACACCATATATTTT. Protein: CASSSLVPGNTIYF. The V gene is TRBV19, the J gene TRBJ1-3; no clear D gene. Trimming cost V 4 bases and J 2 bases, with 9 bases left between them. This CDR3 has 14 residues. Germline CDR1 reads LNHDA; CDR2 reads SQIVND (reference sequence).

The chain couples TRBV7-2 to TRBJ1-1; a weak D match, TRBD1 (5 bases). The germline CDR1 and CDR2 sequences are SGHTA and FQGNSA. V shed 8 bases and J shed 5 bases, with 18 bases lying between them. The CDR3 length is 14 residues. The CDR3 reads CASGLGHTGTEAFF. The CDR3 DNA reads as TGTGCCAGCGGACTAGGACACACGGGAACTGAAGCTTTCTTT.

This clone was observed a single time. V usage is TRBV19 and J usage is TRBJ2-1; 12 bases agree with TRBD1. V dropped 10 bases and J dropped 7; count of bases not matched to a gene: 8. The CDR3 loop spans 14 amino acids. Germline V CDR1 and CDR2: LNHDA, SQIVND (reference sequence). CDR3 sequence (DNA): TGTGCCACAAGTCCGGGACAGGGGGCAAATGAGCAGTTCTTC. Protein: CATSPGQGANEQFF. Full variable domain (rest looked up from reference TRBV19 and TRBJ2-1): DGGITQSPKYLFRKEGQNVTLSCEQNLNHDAMYWYRQDPGQGLRLIYYSQIVNDFQKGDIAEGYSVSREKKESFPLTVTSAQKNPTAFYLCATSPGQGANEQFFGPGTRLTVL.

CDR3 amino acids: CASSSPGQHTEAFF. For the CDR3, the DNA is TGTGCCAGCAGCTCACCGGGACAGCACACTGAAGCTTTCTTT. The rearrangement uses TRBV5-4 and TRBJ1-1; 7 bases match TRBD1. Germline loops: CDR1 SGHNT, CDR2 YYREEE (reference sequence). The CDR3 extends over 14 amino acids. V was clipped by 3 bases and J by 3 bases; unmatched bases: 5.

In the case of this clone: The germline gene is not matched at one end of the junction; a read error may be the cause. The chain couples TRBV2 to TRBJ2-1; 8 bases align to TRBD2. The germline gives CDR1 SNHLY, CDR2 FYNNEI. The CDR3 is made up of 12 amino acids. The CDR3 nucleotides are TGTGCCAGCAGTGAAGTTCCTAGCGGGTGGCTCTTC. Translated, it gives CASSEVPSGWLF.

The gene calls are TRBV21-1 and TRBJ2-7; TRBD2 is the table's D call and was not checked against the DNA. TRBV21-1 is recorded as a pseudogene. CDR3 size: 15 residues. The CDR3 loop is CASSTRTSGSYEQYF. The CDR3 coding sequence is TGTGCCAGCAGCACCCGGACTAGCGGGAGCTACGAGCAGTACTTC.

The rearrangement links TRBV5-4 to TRBJ1-1; D call uncertain. The germline V gene encodes CDR1 SGHNT and CDR2 YYREEE (reference sequence). The CDR3 extends over 13 amino acids. Trimming took off 4 bases at V and 1 base at J, with 8 bases between the two ends. CDR3 DNA: TGTGCCAGCAGCCGCGAGCCGAACACTGAAGCTTTCTTT. Protein product: CASSREPNTEAFF.

The gene calls are TRBV9 and TRBJ2-7, with 7 bases fitting TRBD1. Trimming removed 0 bases from V and 2 bases from J; junction bases left unmatched: 8. The germline V gene has CDR1 SGDLS and CDR2 YYNGEE. The CDR3 runs to 16 residues. CDR3 residues: CASSVGGTANAYEQYF. The CDR3 bases are TGTGCCAGCAGCGTAGGAGGGACAGCTAATGCCTACGAGCAGTACTTC.

The gene calls are TRBV7-2 and TRBJ2-1, with D possibly matching TRBD2 (5 bases). Germline loops: CDR1 SGHTA, CDR2 FQGNSA. The CDR3 is made up of 13 amino acids. The ends were cut back, 2 bases at V and 7 bases at J, with 9 bases in the middle. The CDR3 DNA reads as TGTGCCAGCAGCTTATCTAGCTATAATGAGCAGTTCTTC. Amino acid sequence: CASSLSSYNEQFF.

The CDR3 spells CASSQETGQGAGNTIYF. For the CDR3, the DNA is TGCGCCAGCAGCCAAGAGACGGGCCAGGGGGCGGGAAACACCATATATTTT. The J gene is TRBJ1-3, the V gene TRBV4-1, with 8 nucleotides matching TRBD1. The germline V gene has CDR1 MGHRA and CDR2 YSYEKL. Losses at the gene ends were 0 bases for V and 4 bases for J; bases not matched to a gene: 8. This CDR3 has 17 residues.

The genes are TRBV7-2 and TRBJ1-5; 8 bases agree with TRBD1. Germline CDR1 and CDR2: SGHTA and FQGNSA. The CDR3 runs to 14 residues. The V segment lost 2 bases and the J segment 7 bases; nucleotides outside the gene matches: 4. The CDR3, as DNA: TGTGCCAGCAGCTTATCTTACAGGGGGCAGCCCCAGCATTTT. Translating gives CASSLSYRGQPQHF.

This clone appeared once. This rearrangement joins TRBV2 to TRBJ2-1; D is perhaps TRBD1 (5 bases). The CDR3 is 14 residues long. Germline assignment: CDR1 SNHLY and CDR2 FYNNEI. V lost 6 bases to trimming and J lost 0 bases, with 9 bases between them. The CDR3 DNA is TGTGCCAGCAGCAGGGTTAGCTCCTACAATGAGCAGTTCTTC. Translated, it gives CASSRVSSYNEQFF.